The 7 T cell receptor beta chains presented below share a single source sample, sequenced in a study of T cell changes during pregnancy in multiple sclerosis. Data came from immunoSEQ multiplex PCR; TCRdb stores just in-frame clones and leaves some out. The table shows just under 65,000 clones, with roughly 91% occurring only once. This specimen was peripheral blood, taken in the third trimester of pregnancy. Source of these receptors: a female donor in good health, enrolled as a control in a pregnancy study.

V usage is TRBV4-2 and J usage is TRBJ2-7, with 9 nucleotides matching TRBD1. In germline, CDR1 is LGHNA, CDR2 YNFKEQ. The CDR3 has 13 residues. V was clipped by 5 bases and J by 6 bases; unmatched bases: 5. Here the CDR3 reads CASSATGGAEQYF. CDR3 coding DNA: TGTGCCAGCAGCGCAACAGGGGGCGCCGAGCAGTACTTC.

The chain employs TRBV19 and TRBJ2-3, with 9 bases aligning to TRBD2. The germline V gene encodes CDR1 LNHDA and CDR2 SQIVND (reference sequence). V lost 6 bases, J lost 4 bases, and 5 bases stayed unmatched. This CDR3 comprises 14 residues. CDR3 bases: TGTGCCAGTAGCCGAGGCGGGAGGGCAGATACGCAGTATTTT. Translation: CASSRGGRADTQYF.

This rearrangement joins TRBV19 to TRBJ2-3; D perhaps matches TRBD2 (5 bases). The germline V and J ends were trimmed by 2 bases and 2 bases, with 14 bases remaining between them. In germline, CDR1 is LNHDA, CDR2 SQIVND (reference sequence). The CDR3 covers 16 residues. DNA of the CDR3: TGTGCCAGTAGTATAAGCTCGGGGTGGGACACAGATACGCAGTATTTT. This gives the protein CASSISSGWDTDTQYF.

The CDR3 DNA sequence: TGTGCCATCAGCGGACAGGGATTTGATGAGCAGTTCTTC. As protein: CAISGQGFDEQFF. The chain has TRBV10-3 and TRBJ2-1; 8 positions match TRBD1. V lost 6 bases, J lost 8 bases, and 6 bases stayed unmatched. Germline V gene lookup returns CDR1 ENHRY and CDR2 SYGVKD. This CDR3 spans 13 amino acids.

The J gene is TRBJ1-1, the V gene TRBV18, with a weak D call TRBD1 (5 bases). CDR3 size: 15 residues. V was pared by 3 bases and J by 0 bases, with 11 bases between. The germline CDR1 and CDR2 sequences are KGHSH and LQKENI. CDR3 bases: TGTGCCAGCTCACCGGGGGGGTGGATGAACACTGAAGCTTTCTTT. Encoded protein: CASSPGGWMNTEAFF. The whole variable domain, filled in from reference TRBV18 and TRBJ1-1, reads NAGVMQNPRHLVRRRGQEARLRCSPMKGHSHVYWYRQLPEEGLKFMVYLQKENIIDESGMPKERFSAEFPKEGPSILRIQQVVRGDSAAYFCASSPGGWMNTEAFFGQGTRLTVV.

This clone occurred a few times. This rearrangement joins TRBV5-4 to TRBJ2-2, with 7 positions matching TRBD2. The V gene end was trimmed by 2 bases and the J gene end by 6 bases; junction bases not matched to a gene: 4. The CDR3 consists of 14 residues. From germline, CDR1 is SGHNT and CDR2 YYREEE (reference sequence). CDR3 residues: CASSLAGPPGELFF. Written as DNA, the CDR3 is TGTGCCAGCAGCTTAGCGGGGCCTCCCGGGGAGCTGTTTTTT.

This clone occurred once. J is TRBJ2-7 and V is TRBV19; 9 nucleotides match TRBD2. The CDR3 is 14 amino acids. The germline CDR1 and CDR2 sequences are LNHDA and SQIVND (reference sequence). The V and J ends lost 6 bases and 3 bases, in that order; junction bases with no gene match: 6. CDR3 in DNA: TGTGCCAGTAGGGTAGCGGGAGAAGGCTACGAGCAGTACTTC. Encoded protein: CASRVAGEGYEQYF.